This passage covers 27 T cell receptor beta chains from one sample sequenced in a study of OX40 agonist ivuxolimab in advanced cancers. The method was immunoSEQ multiplex PCR; TCRdb's version includes in-frame clones alone and lacks a portion of them. The profile shows 95,000 to 150,000 clones, approximately 92% of them singletons. Sequenced here: CD4+ or CD8+ T cells sorted from blood, sampled in a trial of the OX40 agonist ivuxolimab. These receptors came from an adult with an advanced solid tumor such as melanoma, head and neck, liver or kidney cancer.

The genes are TRBV7-6 and TRBJ2-3; 9 nucleotides agree with TRBD2. J lost 2 bases, V lost 2 bases, and 8 bases had no gene match. The CDR3 loop spans 17 amino acids. CDR1 and CDR2 from the germline V gene are SGHVS and FNYEAQ. The CDR3 is CASSLRAGGQNTDTQYF. The CDR3 DNA reads as TGTGCCAGCAGCTTAAGAGCGGGGGGCCAAAACACAGATACGCAGTATTTT.

This chain connects TRBV9 to TRBJ1-1; D perhaps matches TRBD1 (5 bases). Germline V CDR1 and CDR2: SGDLS, YYNGEE. The CDR3 has 14 residues. V was pared by 0 bases and J by 4 bases, with 10 bases between. The CDR3 sequence: CASSVGQGATEAFF. The CDR3 DNA sequence: TGTGCCAGCAGCGTAGGTCAGGGCGCCACTGAAGCTTTCTTT. Full variable domain (outside the CDR3, taken from reference TRBV9 and TRBJ1-1): DSGVTQTPKHLITATGQRVTLRCSPRSGDLSVYWYQQSLDQGLQFLIQYYNGEERAKGNILERFSAQQFPDLHSELNLSSLELGDSALYFCASSVGQGATEAFFGQGTRLTVV.

The genes are TRBV29-1 and TRBJ1-6, with D possibly being TRBD1 (5 bases). Trimming left V 7 bases short and J 7 bases short, with 14 bases between. CDR1 is SQVTM, CDR2 ANQGSEA, per germline. CDR3 length: 13 residues. The CDR3 sequence: CSDLDSENSPLHF. DNA of the CDR3: TGCAGCGACCTTGACAGCGAAAATTCACCCCTCCACTTT.

The V and J genes are TRBV5-1 and TRBJ1-6, with 7 bases aligning to TRBD1. CDR3 length: 14 residues. V lost 5 bases and J lost 7; bases outside the gene matches: 6. Per germline, CDR1 SGHRS and CDR2 YFSETQ. The CDR3 reads CASRSDRANSPLHF. CDR3 nucleotides: TGCGCCAGCAGATCCGACAGGGCGAATTCACCCCTCCACTTT.

V is TRBV7-9 and J is TRBJ2-2, with D hard to call. The germline CDR1 and CDR2 sequences are SEHNR and FQNEAQ (reference sequence). Trimming left V 5 bases short and J 0 bases short, with 10 bases between. This CDR3 spans 15 amino acids. CDR3 nucleotides: TGTGCCAGCAGCCCAGGACGAGCGAACACCGGGGAGCTGTTTTTT. Translating it yields CASSPGRANTGELFF.

The rearrangement links TRBV6-5 to TRBJ1-2; 9 nucleotides line up with TRBD1. Germline V gives CDR1 MNHEY, CDR2 SVGAGI. Unmatched junction bases numbered 7, after V lost 1 base and J lost 4 bases. The CDR3 runs 16 residues. Here the CDR3 reads CASSYFGQGLTYGYTF. CDR3 coding DNA: TGTGCCAGCAGTTACTTCGGACAGGGGCTGACCTATGGCTACACCTTC.

The V gene is TRBV6-1, the J gene TRBJ1-4; 7 positions agree with TRBD1. The CDR3 runs 14 residues. The V gene end was trimmed by 6 bases and the J gene end by 8 bases; junction bases not matched to a gene: 9. Germline-derived CDR1 and CDR2 are MNHNS and SASEGT. In DNA form, the CDR3 reads TGTGCCAGCAGGCAGGGGGGGTCTGTCGAAAAACTGTTTTTT. Amino acids: CASRQGGSVEKLFF.

The J gene is TRBJ1-2, the V gene TRBV7-2; D uncertain. Trimming pared 2 bases from V and 8 bases from J, leaving 15 bases between. Germline CDR1 SGHTA, CDR2 FQGNSA. The CDR3 has 14 residues. The CDR3 region is CASSLTGLSMGYTF. The DNA of the CDR3 is TGTGCCAGCAGCTTAACCGGGCTATCTATGGGCTACACCTTC.

V is TRBV2 and J is TRBJ2-1, with D tentatively TRBD1 (6 bases). This CDR3 is built from 17 residues. The V gene's germline CDR1 is SNHLY and CDR2 FYNNEI. Trimming took off 1 base at V and 1 base at J, with 14 bases between the two ends. CDR3 sequence: CASSEEGQGRSYNEQFF. The CDR3 bases are TGTGCCAGCAGTGAAGAGGGGCAGGGGCGTTCCTACAATGAGCAGTTCTTC.

The CDR3 nucleotides read TGTGCCAGCTCACAAAGGGAGTATGCCTCCTACGAGCAGTACTTC. It translates to CASSQREYASYEQYF. This sequence joins TRBV18 and TRBJ2-7, with a tentative D call TRBD2 (5 bases). The CDR3 runs to 15 residues. Trimming stripped 4 bases from V and 0 bases from J, with 13 bases between. Germline loops: CDR1 KGHSH, CDR2 LQKENI.

This sequence joins TRBV5-1 and TRBJ1-1, with 7 bases aligning to TRBD1. Germline loops: CDR1 SGHRS, CDR2 YFSETQ. The CDR3 loop spans 13 amino acids. V dropped 4 bases and J dropped 3; count of bases not matched to a gene: 3. CDR3 bases: TGCGCCAGCAGCCCTCAGGGGGACACTGAAGCTTTCTTT. It translates to CASSPQGDTEAFF. Full variable domain (remainder filled in from reference TRBV5-1 and TRBJ1-1): KAGVTQTPRYLIKTRGQQVTLSCSPISGHRSVSWYQQTPGQGLQFLFEYFSETQRNKGNFPGRFSGRQFSNSRSEMNVSTLELGDSALYLCASSPQGDTEAFFGQGTRLTVV.

V gene TRBV4-3 combines with J gene TRBJ1-4; TRBD1 matches 7 bases. CDR1 is LGHNA, CDR2 YSLEER, per germline. V lost 1 base to trimming and J lost 12 bases; unmatched junction nucleotides: 8. This CDR3 comprises 14 residues. DNA for the CDR3: TGCGCCAGCAGCCAAGGATTACAGGGGACCCAACTGTTTTTT. It yields the protein CASSQGLQGTQLFF.

This sequence joins TRBV6-5 and TRBJ2-7, with 9 nucleotides matching TRBD1. V dropped 6 bases and J dropped 6; count of bases not matched to a gene: 9. The CDR3 sequence is 14 residues long. The V gene's germline CDR1 is MNHEY and CDR2 SVGAGI. CDR3 region: CASSARDRVVEQYF. Here the CDR3 DNA reads TGTGCCAGCAGCGCCCGGGACAGGGTTGTCGAGCAGTACTTC.

V is TRBV28 and J is TRBJ2-4; D unclear. Looked up from germline, CDR1 is MDHEN and CDR2 is SYDVKM. The CDR3 is made up of 13 amino acids. The ends were cut back, 1 base at V and 7 bases at J, with 8 bases in the middle. Here the CDR3 reads CASSLSGENIQYF. The DNA for the CDR3 is TGTGCCAGCAGTTTATCTGGAGAGAACATTCAGTACTTC.

The chain joins TRBV19 to TRBJ2-5; 12 bases are a match to TRBD2. The CDR3 loop spans 15 amino acids. The ends lost 2 bases at V and 5 bases at J; junction bases unmatched: 3. Germline CDR1 LNHDA, CDR2 SQIVND (reference sequence). The CDR3 region is CASSIRTSGEETQYF. The CDR3 DNA is TGTGCCAGTAGTATAAGGACTAGCGGGGAGGAGACCCAGTACTTC.

This clone appeared once. V and J are TRBV18 and TRBJ2-5; D remains unclear. V was shortened by 0 bases and J by 5 bases, with 10 bases between the two germline ends. The CDR3 length is 14 residues. In germline, CDR1 is KGHSH, CDR2 LQKENI. This CDR3 is CASSPPSQLETQYF. CDR3 nucleotides: TGTGCCAGCTCACCACCTTCCCAGCTCGAGACCCAGTACTTC.

The chain links TRBV2 to TRBJ1-5; the D is unclear. The CDR3 is 12 residues long. The germline CDR1 and CDR2 sequences are SNHLY and FYNNEI. The germline V and J ends were trimmed by 7 bases and 4 bases, with 8 bases remaining between them. The CDR3 coding sequence is TGTGCCAGCAACGACCTGAATCAGCCCCAGCATTTT. Translation gives CASNDLNQPQHF.

The gene calls are TRBV5-3 and TRBJ2-5; no firm D call. TRBV5-3 is sorted into the ORF group, with uncertain function. The CDR3 totals 16 residues. With 4 bases removed from V and 0 bases from J, the gap between germline ends came to 16 bases. CDR3 sequence reads: CARSPKGRLYQETQYF. The CDR3 DNA follows: TGTGCCAGAAGCCCAAAAGGCAGGCTGTACCAAGAGACCCAGTACTTC.

The chain carries TRBV7-9 and TRBJ1-4; D is unclear. The CDR3 is made up of 15 amino acids. With 3 bases removed from V and 6 bases from J, the gap between germline ends came to 14 bases. Germline lookup yields CDR1 SEHNR and CDR2 FQNEAQ (reference sequence). The chain's CDR3 is CASSFPYGEDEKLFF. The CDR3 DNA sequence: TGTGCCAGCAGCTTCCCATACGGGGAGGATGAAAAACTGTTTTTT.

This clone was recorded only once. The J gene is TRBJ2-7, the V gene TRBV5-4; tentative D call: TRBD1 (5 bases). The CDR3 length is 14 residues. Per the germline V gene, CDR1 is SGHNT and CDR2 is YYREEE (reference sequence). Trimming pared 4 bases from V and 0 bases from J, leaving 11 bases between. This chain's CDR3 is CASSQFQGSYEQYF. In DNA form, the CDR3 reads TGTGCCAGCAGCCAATTTCAGGGCTCCTACGAGCAGTACTTC.

The V and J genes are TRBV7-2 and TRBJ1-2; TRBD1 is a possible D gene (5 bases). The CDR3 is 14 residues long. V dropped 1 base and J dropped 7 bases, with 13 bases sitting between them. Germline V gene lookup returns CDR1 SGHTA and CDR2 FQGNSA. The CDR3 sequence is CASSLDAGAGGYTF. The DNA of the CDR3 is TGTGCCAGCAGCTTAGATGCCGGGGCTGGTGGCTACACCTTC.

Comments on this clone: This same CDR3 is encoded by further DNA sequences in the sample. The V and J genes are TRBV11-2 and TRBJ1-5; D gene unclear. Between the trimmed V and J ends, which lost 5 bases and 6 bases, there was a span of 14 bases. The germline CDR1 and CDR2 sequences are SGHAT and FQNNGV. This CDR3 is built from 14 residues. Here the CDR3 reads CASSREGIGQPQHF. The CDR3 nucleotides are TGTGCCAGCAGCCGAGAGGGTATAGGTCAGCCCCAGCATTTT.

The V and J genes are TRBV27 and TRBJ1-2, with 10 positions matching TRBD1. The germline V gene has CDR1 MNHEY and CDR2 SMNVEV (reference sequence). The CDR3 covers 15 residues. V shed 5 bases and J 5 bases; nucleotides not matched to a gene: 8. CDR3 nucleotide sequence: TGTGCCAGCAGTCTGGGGACAGGGGAACCTTATGGCTACACCTTC. This encodes CASSLGTGEPYGYTF.

This chain joins TRBV7-2 and TRBJ2-2, with D possibly being TRBD1 (6 bases). This CDR3 is 18 amino acids long. The V end was cut by 3 bases, the J end by 0 bases, with 17 bases between. Germline V CDR1 and CDR2: SGHTA, FQGNSA. The chain's CDR3 is CASSFRDTQNSNTGELFF. In DNA form, the CDR3 reads TGTGCCAGCAGCTTTAGGGACACTCAGAATTCGAACACCGGGGAGCTGTTTTTT.

This chain connects TRBV7-3 to TRBJ2-1; perhaps D is TRBD1 or TRBD2 (6 bases each). Trimming cost V 3 bases and J 4 bases, with 13 bases left between them. Germline V CDR1 and CDR2: SGHTA, FQGTGA. This CDR3 contains 15 residues. The CDR3 bases are TGTGCCAGCAGCTTTACCGGGGGCTATTACAATGAGCAGTTCTTC. Its protein product is CASSFTGGYYNEQFF.

CDR3 protein: CASSVGYSNDIQYF. The CDR3 nucleotides are TGTGCCAGCAGCGTAGGGTACAGTAACGACATTCAGTACTTC. The rearrangement links TRBV9 to TRBJ2-4; D remains ambiguous. The V gene lost 0 bases and the J gene lost 8 bases, with 12 bases spanning the gap. The length of the CDR3 is 14 residues. The V gene's germline CDR1 is SGDLS and CDR2 YYNGEE.

The chain recombines TRBV7-3 with TRBJ2-7; a weak D match, TRBD1 (5 bases). The V gene's germline CDR1 is SGHTA and CDR2 FQGTGA. CDR3 size: 15 residues. V lost 5 bases, J lost 1 base, and 15 bases lay in between. The chain's CDR3 is CASSHTYRRSYEQYF. The CDR3 DNA reads as TGTGCCAGCAGCCATACCTACAGGAGATCCTACGAGCAGTACTTC.